This T cell receptor (beta chain) originates from a study of cytomegalovirus exposure and HLA in healthy donors. Vbeta (60) and Jbeta (13) primers were used in the PCR. TCRdb keeps only in-frame clones here, not all; method: immunoSEQ multiplex PCR. Of 130,000 to 150,000 clones in the sample, about three quarters are singletons; the top ten hold roughly 0.7%. Sample: PBMCs. The origin of this receptor is a male donor in good health and CMV-seronegative.

DNA for the CDR3: TGCGCCAGCAGCCCAGGGTCGTCCTCCTACGAGCAGTACTTC. It is translated as CASSPGSSSYEQYF. This sequence joins TRBV5-1 and TRBJ2-7; tentative D call: TRBD1 (5 bases). Trimming removed 4 bases from V and 0 bases from J, with 11 bases in between. CDR1 and CDR2 (germline): SGHRS, YFSETQ. The CDR3 runs to 14 residues.